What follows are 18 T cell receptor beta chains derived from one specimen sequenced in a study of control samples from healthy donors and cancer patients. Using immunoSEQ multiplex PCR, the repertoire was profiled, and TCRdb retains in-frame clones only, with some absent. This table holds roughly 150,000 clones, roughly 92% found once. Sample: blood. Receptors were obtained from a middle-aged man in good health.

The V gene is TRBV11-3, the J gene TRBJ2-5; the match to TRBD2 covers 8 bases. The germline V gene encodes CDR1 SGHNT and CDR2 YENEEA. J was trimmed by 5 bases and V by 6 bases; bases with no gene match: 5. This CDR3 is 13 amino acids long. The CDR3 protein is CASSLSGSETQYF. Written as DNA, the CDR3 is TGTGCCAGCAGTCTCAGCGGGAGTGAGACCCAGTACTTC.

Written as DNA, the CDR3 is TGTGCCAGCAGCTCGGGAGGGGCCCAGAGGGGCTACACCTTC. Encoded protein: CASSSGGAQRGYTF. The chain combines TRBV9 with TRBJ1-2; possibly TRBD1 for D (5 bases). In germline, CDR1 is SGDLS, CDR2 YYNGEE. The germline V and J ends were trimmed by 4 bases and 8 bases, with 18 bases remaining between them. This CDR3 is 14 amino acids long. Full variable domain (rest looked up from reference TRBV9 and TRBJ1-2): DSGVTQTPKHLITATGQRVTLRCSPRSGDLSVYWYQQSLDQGLQFLIQYYNGEERAKGNILERFSAQQFPDLHSELNLSSLELGDSALYFCASSSGGAQRGYTFGSGTRLTVV.

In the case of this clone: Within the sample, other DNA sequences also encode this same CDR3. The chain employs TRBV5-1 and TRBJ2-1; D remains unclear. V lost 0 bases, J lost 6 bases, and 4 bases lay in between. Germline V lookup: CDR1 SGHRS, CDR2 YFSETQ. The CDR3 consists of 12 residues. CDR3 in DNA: TGCGCCAGCAGCTTGGCCGTCAATGAGCAGTTCTTC. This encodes CASSLAVNEQFF.

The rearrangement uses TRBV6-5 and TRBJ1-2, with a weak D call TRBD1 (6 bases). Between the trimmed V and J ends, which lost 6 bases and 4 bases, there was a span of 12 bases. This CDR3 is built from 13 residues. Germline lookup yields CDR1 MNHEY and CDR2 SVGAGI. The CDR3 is CASREDSLYGYTF. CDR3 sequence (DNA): TGTGCCAGCAGGGAGGACAGCCTCTATGGCTACACCTTC.

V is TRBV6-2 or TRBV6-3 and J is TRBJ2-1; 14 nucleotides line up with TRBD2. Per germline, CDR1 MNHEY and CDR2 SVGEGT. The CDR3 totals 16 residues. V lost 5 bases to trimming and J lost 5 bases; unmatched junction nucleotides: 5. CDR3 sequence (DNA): TGTGCCAGCAGTCTGACTAGCGGGAGGGCCGACAATGAGCAGTTCTTC. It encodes CASSLTSGRADNEQFF.

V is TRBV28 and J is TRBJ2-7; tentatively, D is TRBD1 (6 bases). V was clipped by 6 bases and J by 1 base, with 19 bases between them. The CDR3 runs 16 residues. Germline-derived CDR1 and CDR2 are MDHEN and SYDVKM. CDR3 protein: CASRSHGTPLSYEQYF. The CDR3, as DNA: TGTGCCAGCAGATCCCACGGGACACCGTTATCCTACGAGCAGTACTTC.

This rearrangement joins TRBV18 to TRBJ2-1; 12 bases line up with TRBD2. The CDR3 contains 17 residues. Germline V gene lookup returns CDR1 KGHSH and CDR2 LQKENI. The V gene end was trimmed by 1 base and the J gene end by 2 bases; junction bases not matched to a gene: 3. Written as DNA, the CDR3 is TGTGCCAGCTCACCACGGACTAGCGGGATTACCTACAATGAGCAGTTCTTC. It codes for CASSPRTSGITYNEQFF.

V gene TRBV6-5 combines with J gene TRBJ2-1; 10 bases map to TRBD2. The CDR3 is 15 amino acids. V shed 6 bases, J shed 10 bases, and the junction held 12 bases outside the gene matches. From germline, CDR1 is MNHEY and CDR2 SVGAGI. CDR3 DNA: TGTGCCAGCAGCCCGGGACTAGCGAGCCCGGGGGAGCAGTTCTTC. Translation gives CASSPGLASPGEQFF.

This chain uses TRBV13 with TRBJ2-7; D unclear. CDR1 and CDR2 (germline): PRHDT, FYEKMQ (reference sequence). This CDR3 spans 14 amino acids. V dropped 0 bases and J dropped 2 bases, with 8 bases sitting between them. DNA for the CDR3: TGTGCCAGCAGCTTAGGCCAGAGAACCTACGAGCAGTACTTC. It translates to CASSLGQRTYEQYF.

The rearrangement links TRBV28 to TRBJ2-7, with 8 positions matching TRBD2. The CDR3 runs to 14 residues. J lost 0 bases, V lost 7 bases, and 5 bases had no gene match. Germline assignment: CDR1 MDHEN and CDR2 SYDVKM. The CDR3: CASISGGDSYEQYF. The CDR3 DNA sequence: TGTGCCAGCATCTCGGGGGGGGACTCCTACGAGCAGTACTTC.

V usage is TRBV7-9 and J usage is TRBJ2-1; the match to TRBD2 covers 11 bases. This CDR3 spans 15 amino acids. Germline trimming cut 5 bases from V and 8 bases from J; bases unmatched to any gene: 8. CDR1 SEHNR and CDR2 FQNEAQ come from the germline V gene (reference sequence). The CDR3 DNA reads TGTGCCAGCAGCCTAGTTAGCGGGAGGGCCGATGAGCAGTTCTTC. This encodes CASSLVSGRADEQFF.

This chain's CDR3 is CASSLGGRIHQPQHF. The CDR3 DNA reads as TGTGCCAGCAGCCTAGGGGGACGGATTCATCAGCCCCAGCATTTT. The genes are TRBV7-9 and TRBJ1-5; a possible D gene is TRBD1 (6 bases). V lost 5 bases to trimming and J lost 5 bases, with 16 bases between them. The CDR3 consists of 15 residues. The germline gives CDR1 SEHNR, CDR2 FQNEAQ (reference sequence).

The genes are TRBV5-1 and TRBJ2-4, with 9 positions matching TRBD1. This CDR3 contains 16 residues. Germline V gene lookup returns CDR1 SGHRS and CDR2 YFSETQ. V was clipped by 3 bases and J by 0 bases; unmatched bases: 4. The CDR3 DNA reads TGCGCCAGCAGCTCAAGACAGGGGGAAGCCAAAAACATTCAGTACTTC. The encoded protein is CASSSRQGEAKNIQYF.

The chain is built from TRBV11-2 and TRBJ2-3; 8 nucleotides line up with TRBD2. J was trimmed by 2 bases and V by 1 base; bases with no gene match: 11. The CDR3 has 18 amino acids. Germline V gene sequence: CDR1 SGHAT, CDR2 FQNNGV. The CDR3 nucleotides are TGTGCCAGCAGCTTAGGTCGTCTGACTAGCGTACACACAGATACGCAGTATTTT. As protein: CASSLGRLTSVHTDTQYF.

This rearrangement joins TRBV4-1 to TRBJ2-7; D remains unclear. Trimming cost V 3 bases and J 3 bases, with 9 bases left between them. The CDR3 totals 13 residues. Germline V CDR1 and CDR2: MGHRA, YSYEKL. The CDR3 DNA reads TGCGCCAGCAGCCAGGGGTCCCTCTACGAGCAGTACTTC. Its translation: CASSQGSLYEQYF.

CDR3 region: CASSPQGAHGYTF. In DNA, the CDR3 is TGTGCCAGCAGCCCACAGGGGGCGCATGGCTACACCTTC. The chain has TRBV12-3 or TRBV12-4 and TRBJ1-2; the match to TRBD1 covers 9 bases. The CDR3 totals 13 residues. J was trimmed by 6 bases and V by 6 bases; bases with no gene match: 5.

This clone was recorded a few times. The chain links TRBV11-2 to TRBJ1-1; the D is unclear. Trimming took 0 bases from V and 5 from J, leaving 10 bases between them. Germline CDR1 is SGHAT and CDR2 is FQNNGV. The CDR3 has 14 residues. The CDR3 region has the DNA TGTGCCAGCAGCTTAGAGACAAGGAGGACTGAAGCTTTCTTT. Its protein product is CASSLETRRTEAFF.

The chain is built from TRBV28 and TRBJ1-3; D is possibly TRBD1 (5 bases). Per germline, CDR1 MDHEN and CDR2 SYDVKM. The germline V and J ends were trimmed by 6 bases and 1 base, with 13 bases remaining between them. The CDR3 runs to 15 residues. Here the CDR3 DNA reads TGTGCCAGCAGCCCGGTCAGGGCATCTGGAAACACCATATATTTT. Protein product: CASSPVRASGNTIYF. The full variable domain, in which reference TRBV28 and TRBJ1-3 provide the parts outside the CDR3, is DVKVTQSSRYLVKRTGEKVFLECVQDMDHENMFWYRQDPGLGLRLIYFSYDVKMKEKGDIPEGYSVSREKKERFSLILESASTNQTSMYLCASSPVRASGNTIYFGEGSWLTVV.